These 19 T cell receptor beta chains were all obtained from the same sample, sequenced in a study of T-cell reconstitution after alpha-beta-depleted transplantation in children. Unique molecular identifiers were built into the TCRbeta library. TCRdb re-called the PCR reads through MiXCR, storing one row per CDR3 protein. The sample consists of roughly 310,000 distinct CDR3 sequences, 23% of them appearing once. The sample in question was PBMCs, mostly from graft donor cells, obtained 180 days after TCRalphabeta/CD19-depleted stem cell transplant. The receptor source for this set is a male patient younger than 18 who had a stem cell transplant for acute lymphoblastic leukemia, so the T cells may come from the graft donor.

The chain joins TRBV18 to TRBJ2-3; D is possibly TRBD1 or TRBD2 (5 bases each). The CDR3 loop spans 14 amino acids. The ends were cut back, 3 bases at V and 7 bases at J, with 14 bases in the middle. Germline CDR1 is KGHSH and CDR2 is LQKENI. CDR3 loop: CASSPERTRHTQYF. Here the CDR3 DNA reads TGTGCCAGCTCACCTGAGCGGACACGACATACGCAGTATTTT.

The CDR3 reads CASSLVPGQGTDTQYF. As DNA, the CDR3 is TGTGCCAGCAGCTTAGTCCCGGGACAGGGCACAGATACGCAGTATTTT. The rearrangement uses TRBV7-6 and TRBJ2-3, with 8 bases identical to TRBD1. The germline gives CDR1 SGHVS, CDR2 FNYEAQ. Losses at the gene ends were 1 base for V and 1 base for J; bases not matched to a gene: 4. The CDR3 runs to 16 residues. Using reference TRBV7-6 and TRBJ2-3 for the parts outside the CDR3, the full variable domain is GAGVSQSPRYKVTKRGQDVALRCDPISGHVSLYWYRQALGQGPEFLTYFNYEAQQDKSGLPNDRFSAERPEGSISTLTIQRTEQRDSAMYRCASSLVPGQGTDTQYFGPGTRLTVL.

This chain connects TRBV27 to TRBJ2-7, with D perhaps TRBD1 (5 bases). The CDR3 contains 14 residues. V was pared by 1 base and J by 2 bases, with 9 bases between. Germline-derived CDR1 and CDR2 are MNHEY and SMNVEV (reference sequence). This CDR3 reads CASSLWQGTYEQYF. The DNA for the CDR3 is TGTGCCAGCAGTTTATGGCAGGGTACCTACGAGCAGTACTTC.

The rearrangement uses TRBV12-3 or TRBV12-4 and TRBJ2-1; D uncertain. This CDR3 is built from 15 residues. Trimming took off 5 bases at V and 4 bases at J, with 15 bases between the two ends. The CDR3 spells CASSTPRMYYNEQFF. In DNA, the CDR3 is TGTGCCAGCAGTACCCCTAGGATGTATTACAATGAGCAGTTCTTC.

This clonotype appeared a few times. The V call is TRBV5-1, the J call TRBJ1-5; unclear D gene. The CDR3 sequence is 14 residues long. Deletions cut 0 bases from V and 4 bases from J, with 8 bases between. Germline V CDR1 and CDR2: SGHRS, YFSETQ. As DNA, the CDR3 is TGCGCCAGCAGCTTGGCCGGGTTGAATCAGCCCCAGCATTTT. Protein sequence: CASSLAGLNQPQHF. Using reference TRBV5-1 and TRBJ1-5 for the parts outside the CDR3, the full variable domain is KAGVTQTPRYLIKTRGQQVTLSCSPISGHRSVSWYQQTPGQGLQFLFEYFSETQRNKGNFPGRFSGRQFSNSRSEMNVSTLELGDSALYLCASSLAGLNQPQHFGDGTRLSIL.

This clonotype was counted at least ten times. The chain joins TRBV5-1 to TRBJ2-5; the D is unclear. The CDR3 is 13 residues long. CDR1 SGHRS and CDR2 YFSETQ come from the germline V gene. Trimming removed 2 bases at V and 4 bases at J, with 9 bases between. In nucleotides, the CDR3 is TGCGCCAGCAGCTTAATCCCCGGAGAGACCCAGTACTTC. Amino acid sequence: CASSLIPGETQYF.

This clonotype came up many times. The CDR3 loop is CASSHMRTGGYGYTF. The DNA of the CDR3 is TGTGCCAGCAGCCATATGCGGACAGGGGGTTATGGCTACACCTTC. The V call is TRBV12-3 or TRBV12-4, the J call TRBJ1-2; the match to TRBD1 covers 10 bases. V lost 6 bases and J lost 5; bases outside the gene matches: 9. This CDR3 is 15 amino acids long.

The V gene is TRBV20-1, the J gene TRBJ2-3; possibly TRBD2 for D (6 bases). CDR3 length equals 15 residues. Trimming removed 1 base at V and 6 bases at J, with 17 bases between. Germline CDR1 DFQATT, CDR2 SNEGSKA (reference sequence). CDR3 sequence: CSARAVAAGADTQYF. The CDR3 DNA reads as TGCAGTGCTAGAGCCGTAGCGGCCGGGGCGGATACGCAGTATTTT.

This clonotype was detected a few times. CDR3 in DNA: TGCGCCAGCGCGAGGGGGGAAACCTACAATGAGCAGTTCTTC. It is translated as CASARGETYNEQFF. The chain recombines TRBV5-1 with TRBJ2-1, with D perhaps matching TRBD1 or TRBD2 (6 bases each). This CDR3 is 14 amino acids long. Trimming took 7 bases from V and 2 from J, leaving 13 bases between them. CDR1 is SGHRS and CDR2 is YFSETQ in the germline V gene.

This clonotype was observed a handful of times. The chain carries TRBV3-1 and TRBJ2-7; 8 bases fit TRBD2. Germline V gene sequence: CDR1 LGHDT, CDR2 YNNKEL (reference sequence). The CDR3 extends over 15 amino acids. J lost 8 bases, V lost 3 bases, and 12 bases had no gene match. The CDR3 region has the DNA TGTGCCAGCAGCCAGCTTAGCGGGGAGATTGGAAAGCAGTACTTC. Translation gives CASSQLSGEIGKQYF.

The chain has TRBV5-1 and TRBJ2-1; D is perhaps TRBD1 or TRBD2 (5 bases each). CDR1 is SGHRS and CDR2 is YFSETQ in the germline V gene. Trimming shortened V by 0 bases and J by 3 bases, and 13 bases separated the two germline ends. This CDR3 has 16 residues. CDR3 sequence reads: CASSLVTVGDYNEQFF. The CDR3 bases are TGCGCCAGCAGCTTGGTCACAGTGGGGGACTACAATGAGCAGTTCTTC.

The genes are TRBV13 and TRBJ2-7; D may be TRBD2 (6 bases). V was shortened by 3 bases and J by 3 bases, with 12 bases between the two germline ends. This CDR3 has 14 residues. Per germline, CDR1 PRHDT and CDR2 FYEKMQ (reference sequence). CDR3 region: CASSFPSERYEQYF. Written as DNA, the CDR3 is TGTGCCAGCAGCTTCCCTAGCGAGCGCTACGAGCAGTACTTC.

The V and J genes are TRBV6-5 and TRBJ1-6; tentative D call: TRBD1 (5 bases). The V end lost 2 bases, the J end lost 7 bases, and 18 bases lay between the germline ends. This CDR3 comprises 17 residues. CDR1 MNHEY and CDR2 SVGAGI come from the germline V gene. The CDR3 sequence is CASSYRLGPTWNSPLHF. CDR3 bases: TGTGCCAGCAGTTACCGGTTGGGACCGACGTGGAATTCACCCCTCCACTTT.

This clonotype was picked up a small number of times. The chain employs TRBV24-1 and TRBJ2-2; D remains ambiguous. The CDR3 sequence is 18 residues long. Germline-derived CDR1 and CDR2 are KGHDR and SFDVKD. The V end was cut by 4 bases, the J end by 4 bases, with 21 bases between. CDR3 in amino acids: CATSDHKTLPAVTGELFF. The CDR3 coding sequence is TGTGCCACCAGTGACCATAAGACCCTACCGGCGGTCACCGGGGAGCTGTTTTTT.

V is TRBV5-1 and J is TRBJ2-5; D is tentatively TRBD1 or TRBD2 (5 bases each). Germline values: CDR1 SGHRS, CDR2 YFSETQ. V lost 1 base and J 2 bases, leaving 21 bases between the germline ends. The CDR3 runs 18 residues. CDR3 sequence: CASSLKWVRDVGQETQYF. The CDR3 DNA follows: TGCGCCAGCAGCTTGAAGTGGGTAAGGGACGTCGGACAAGAGACCCAGTACTTC.

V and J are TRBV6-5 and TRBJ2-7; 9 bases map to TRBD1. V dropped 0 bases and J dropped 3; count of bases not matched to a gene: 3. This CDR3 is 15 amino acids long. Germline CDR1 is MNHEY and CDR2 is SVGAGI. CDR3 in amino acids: CASSYSTGGFYEQYF. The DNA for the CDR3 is TGTGCCAGCAGTTACTCGACAGGGGGTTTCTACGAGCAGTACTTC.

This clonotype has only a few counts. CDR3 amino acids: CASSQIRTSGSAGELFF. CDR3 coding DNA: TGTGCCAGCAGCCAAATAAGGACTAGCGGGAGCGCCGGGGAGCTGTTTTTT. The chain employs TRBV4-2 and TRBJ2-2; 13 bases align to TRBD2. Germline values: CDR1 LGHNA, CDR2 YNFKEQ. The CDR3 has 17 amino acids. V gave up 2 bases and J gave up 6 bases; unmatched junction bases: 6.

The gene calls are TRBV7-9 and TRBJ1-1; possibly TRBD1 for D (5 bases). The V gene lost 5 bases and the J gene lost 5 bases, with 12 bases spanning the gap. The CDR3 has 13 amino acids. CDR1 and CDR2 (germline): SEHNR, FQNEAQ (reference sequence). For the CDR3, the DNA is TGTGCCAGCAGCGGAGGGGTGTCTACTGAAGCTTTCTTT. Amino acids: CASSGGVSTEAFF.

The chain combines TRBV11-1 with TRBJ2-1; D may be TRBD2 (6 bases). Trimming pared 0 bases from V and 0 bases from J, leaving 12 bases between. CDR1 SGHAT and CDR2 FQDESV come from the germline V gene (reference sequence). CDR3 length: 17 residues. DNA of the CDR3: TGTGCCAGCAGCTTAGCGGGAGGCTACCCCTCCTACAATGAGCAGTTCTTC. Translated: CASSLAGGYPSYNEQFF. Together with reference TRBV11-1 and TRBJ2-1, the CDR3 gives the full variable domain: EAEVAQSPRYKITEKSQAVAFWCDPISGHATLYWYRQILGQGPELLVQFQDESVVDDSQLPKDRFSAERLKGVDSTLKIQPAELGDSAMYLCASSLAGGYPSYNEQFFGPGTRLTVL.